This passage covers 27 T cell receptor beta chains from one sample sequenced in a study of CD8+ T cells in alopecia areata. Extraction of RNA preceded its reverse transcription into cDNA, which served as the sequencing template. Libraries were prepared by immunoSEQ multiplex PCR; TCRdb keeps only in-frame clonotypes and omits some of them. The sample consists of 130,000 to 150,000 clones, roughly 46% of them appearing once. This specimen consisted of CD4+ T cells sorted from blood, obtained at week 0. These receptors came from a human donor with alopecia areata.

V usage is TRBV30 and J usage is TRBJ1-5; D gene ambiguous. In germline, CDR1 is GTSNPN, CDR2 SVGIG (reference sequence). The length of the CDR3 is 13 residues. V was shortened by 4 bases and J by 3 bases, with 10 bases between the two germline ends. CDR3 coding DNA: TGTGCCTGGACAGGAGGACCCAATCAGCCCCAGCATTTT. Translating gives CAWTGGPNQPQHF.

CDR3 sequence reads: CASSRAGATDTQYF. The CDR3 region has the DNA TGTGCCAGTTCAAGGGCGGGAGCGACAGATACGCAGTATTTT. The rearrangement uses TRBV2 and TRBJ2-3, with TRBD2 identical over 7 bases. Germline trimming cut 9 bases from V and 3 bases from J; bases unmatched to any gene: 9. Germline V gene data show CDR1 as SNHLY and CDR2 as FYNNEI. This CDR3 comprises 14 residues.

On this clone itself: The junction does not match germline at one end; this may be a read error. The chain employs TRBV30 and TRBJ1-5; D is ambiguous. The CDR3 contains 12 residues. CDR1 GTSNPN and CDR2 SVGIG come from the germline V gene (reference sequence). Written as DNA, the CDR3 is TGTGCCTGGAGTAGTAGCATTCAGCCCCAGCATTTT. This translates into CAWSSSIQPQHF. The full variable domain, with the rest looked up from reference TRBV30 and TRBJ1-5, is SQTIHQWPATLVQPVGSPLSLECTVEGTSNPNLYWYRQAAGRGLQLLFYSVGIGQISSEVPQNLSASRPQDRQFILSSKKLLLSDSGFYLCAWSSSIQPQHFGDGTRLSIL.

The chain carries TRBV7-9 and TRBJ2-4; D possibly corresponds to TRBD1 (7 bases). Trimming shortened V by 5 bases and J by 2 bases, and 19 bases separated the two germline ends. This CDR3 region has 17 residues. The V gene's germline CDR1 is SEHNR and CDR2 FQNEAQ (reference sequence). The CDR3 DNA is TGTGCCAGCAGCCCAGGGGGGACATCCATGACCAAAAACATTCAGTACTTC. Amino acids: CASSPGGTSMTKNIQYF.

The rearrangement joins TRBV7-2 to TRBJ1-2; D remains ambiguous. Germline V gene sequence: CDR1 SGHTA, CDR2 FQGNSA. The CDR3 is 12 residues long. V was shortened by 1 base and J by 8 bases, with 8 bases between the two germline ends. CDR3 sequence (DNA): TGTGCCAGCAGCTTAGAGGTGAACGGCTACACCTTC. It encodes CASSLEVNGYTF.

V and J are TRBV5-6 and TRBJ2-7, with TRBD2 identical over 8 bases. Germline CDR1 reads SGHDT; CDR2 reads YYEEEE. Losses at the gene ends were 5 bases for V and 2 bases for J; bases not matched to a gene: 9. This CDR3 contains 15 residues. The CDR3 coding sequence is TGTGCCAGCAGTATGGGGGCGGGAGGAACCTACGAGCAGTACTTC. Its translation is CASSMGAGGTYEQYF.

The CDR3 reads CACQSGVFEYEQYF. The CDR3 DNA reads TGTGCCTGCCAGTCCGGGGTGTTTGAGTACGAGCAGTACTTC. This chain links TRBV30 with TRBJ2-7; TRBD2 might be the D (5 bases). Germline CDR1 GTSNPN, CDR2 SVGIG (reference sequence). This CDR3 contains 14 residues. Trimming cost V 6 bases and J 4 bases, with 19 bases left between them.

As regards this clone: This may arise from a read error, as a much more abundant clone is one base away. The chain combines TRBV29-1 with TRBJ2-1; TRBD1 is a possible D gene (5 bases). In germline, CDR1 is SQVTM, CDR2 ANQGSEA. The CDR3 loop spans 13 amino acids. The CDR3 nucleotides are TGCAGCGTTGGAGGCAGGGCCTACAATGGGCAGTTCTTC. Its protein product is CSVGGRAYNGQFF.

V gene TRBV2 combines with J gene TRBJ2-2; D uncertain. V was trimmed by 7 bases and J by 8 bases, leaving 11 bases between them. Germline CDR1 is SNHLY and CDR2 is FYNNEI. The CDR3 is 12 residues long. The CDR3 is CASTRQTGELFF. The DNA of the CDR3 is TGTGCCAGCACTCGGCAGACGGGGGAGCTGTTTTTT.

This rearrangement joins TRBV30 to TRBJ1-1; 7 bases are a match to TRBD1. Germline CDR1 is GTSNPN and CDR2 is SVGIG (reference sequence). This CDR3 contains 15 residues. The V segment lost 5 bases and the J segment 0 bases; nucleotides outside the gene matches: 9. The CDR3 sequence: CAWGDRALMNTEAFF. Here the CDR3 DNA reads TGTGCCTGGGGTGACAGGGCCCTGATGAACACTGAAGCTTTCTTT.

This sequence joins TRBV29-1 and TRBJ2-5, with 9 nucleotides matching TRBD1. The CDR3 contains 15 residues. Germline V CDR1 and CDR2: SQVTM, ANQGSEA. V shed 1 base and J 4 bases; nucleotides not matched to a gene: 7. CDR3 nucleotide sequence: TGCAGCGTTGAAGGAGGGACAGGGAGGGGAGAGACCCAGTACTTC. Translation: CSVEGGTGRGETQYF. The complete variable domain, with remaining parts taken from reference TRBV29-1 and TRBJ2-5, reads SAVISQKPSRDICQRGTSLTIQCQVDSQVTMMFWYRQQPGQSLTLIATANQGSEATYESGFVIDKFPISRPNLTFSTLTVSNMSPEDSSIYLCSVEGGTGRGETQYFGPGTRLLVL.

This clone has only one observation. V is TRBV30 and J is TRBJ2-3; 12 bases fit TRBD2. Trimming at V came to 4 bases and at J to 4 bases, leaving 3 bases not matched to a gene. The germline V gene encodes CDR1 GTSNPN and CDR2 SVGIG (reference sequence). The CDR3 spans 14 residues. The CDR3 is CAWTLAGGADTQYF. CDR3 in DNA: TGTGCCTGGACTCTAGCGGGAGGGGCAGATACGCAGTATTTT.

This clone was seen at least ten times. The chain has TRBV7-7 and TRBJ2-5, with a possible D match to TRBD2 (6 bases). This CDR3 is built from 16 residues. Germline CDR1 and CDR2: SSHAT and FNYEAQ (reference sequence). The V end was cut by 3 bases, the J end by 0 bases, with 14 bases between. The chain's CDR3 is CASSFGGTGYQETQYF. CDR3 nucleotides: TGTGCCAGCAGCTTCGGGGGAACGGGGTACCAAGAGACCCAGTACTTC.

V usage is TRBV6-5 and J usage is TRBJ1-5; no clear D gene. This CDR3 comprises 13 residues. Germline-derived CDR1 and CDR2 are MNHEY and SVGAGI. V gave up 2 bases and J gave up 1 base, with 3 bases separating them. Written as DNA, the CDR3 is TGTGCCAGCAGTTACGGGAGCAATCAGCCCCAGCATTTT. Encoded protein: CASSYGSNQPQHF.

This clone has only a few counts. The chain is built from TRBV27 and TRBJ2-2; 14 bases are shared with TRBD2. V shed 5 bases and J 6 bases; nucleotides not matched to a gene: 11. This CDR3 comprises 18 residues. CDR1 MNHEY and CDR2 SMNVEV come from the germline V gene (reference sequence). CDR3 in amino acids: CASSPQGLAGDWAGELFF. CDR3 coding DNA: TGTGCCAGCAGTCCCCAGGGACTAGCGGGAGATTGGGCCGGGGAGCTGTTTTTT.

Concerning this clone itself: This may come from a read error, since a much larger clone is one base off. This sequence joins TRBV27 and TRBJ2-3, with D tentatively TRBD1 (6 bases). The CDR3 has 13 residues. CDR1 and CDR2 (germline): MNHEY, SMNVEV (reference sequence). V was shortened by 4 bases and J by 2 bases, with 7 bases between the two germline ends. CDR3 sequence: CASSWGPTDTQYF. CDR3 in DNA: TGTGCCAGCAGTTGGGGGCCCACAGATACGCAGTATTTT.

The chain is built from TRBV7-9 and TRBJ2-5; maybe TRBD1 (5 bases). Germline CDR1 reads SEHNR; CDR2 reads FQNEAQ (reference sequence). The CDR3 is 15 amino acids. V lost 1 base and J lost 5, with 14 bases in between. The CDR3 bases are TGTGCCAGCAGCTTAGATCCCAGGGATCTGGAGACCCAGTACTTC. Its translation: CASSLDPRDLETQYF.

This sequence joins TRBV29-1 and TRBJ1-3, with 12 bases aligning to TRBD1. Trimming removed 4 bases from V and 0 bases from J; junction bases left unmatched: 10. CDR1 and CDR2 (germline): SQVTM, ANQGSEA. There are 18 residues in the CDR3. CDR3 DNA: TGCAGCGTTGCCGGGACAGGGGGCAAATACGACTCTGGAAACACCATATATTTT. Its protein product is CSVAGTGGKYDSGNTIYF.

The J gene is TRBJ1-1, the V gene TRBV5-4; weak D call: TRBD1 (6 bases). The germline CDR1 and CDR2 sequences are SGHNT and YYREEE (reference sequence). V was shortened by 0 bases and J by 2 bases, with 14 bases between the two germline ends. This CDR3 spans 16 amino acids. Here the CDR3 DNA reads TGTGCCAGCAGCTTGGGCAGGGGTGCGAGAAACACTGAAGCTTTCTTT. Residues: CASSLGRGARNTEAFF.

V is TRBV27 and J is TRBJ2-7; D might be TRBD2 (6 bases). V lost 6 bases to trimming and J lost 5 bases, with 14 bases between them. CDR1 and CDR2 from the germline V gene are MNHEY and SMNVEV (reference sequence). CDR3 length: 13 amino acids. The CDR3 region has the DNA TGTGCCAGCAGCTCCGGCCGGGAGAACGAGCAGTACTTC. Its translation is CASSSGRENEQYF.

The chain joins TRBV6-1 to TRBJ2-4; D gene unclear. Germline V gene data show CDR1 as MNHNS and CDR2 as SASEGT. V was pared by 7 bases and J by 5 bases, with 6 bases between. This CDR3 is 11 amino acids long. CDR3 in DNA: TGTGCCAGCAAGGCCGAAAACATTCAGTACTTC. Encoded protein: CASKAENIQYF.

This chain joins TRBV4-2 and TRBJ2-1; 14 bases are shared with TRBD2. This CDR3 comprises 16 residues. CDR1 is LGHNA and CDR2 is YNFKEQ in the germline V gene. V lost 6 bases to trimming and J lost 8 bases; unmatched junction nucleotides: 9. The CDR3: CASRYGLAGGQDEQFF. Here the CDR3 DNA reads TGTGCCAGCAGGTACGGACTAGCGGGAGGCCAAGATGAGCAGTTCTTC.

The table lists this clone with a few counts. The chain couples TRBV14 to TRBJ1-4; a weak D match, TRBD1 (5 bases). This CDR3 region has 18 residues. With 4 bases removed from V and 0 bases from J, the gap between germline ends came to 18 bases. Germline V CDR1 and CDR2: SGHDN, FVKESK. The DNA for the CDR3 is TGTGCCAGCAGCCTTAGCCAGGGACGGACTCCAACTAATGAAAAACTGTTTTTT. Translating gives CASSLSQGRTPTNEKLFF.

J is TRBJ2-7 and V is TRBV29-1; D may be TRBD2 (5 bases). The CDR3 is made up of 13 amino acids. In germline, CDR1 is SQVTM, CDR2 ANQGSEA. The germline V and J ends were trimmed by 6 bases and 6 bases, with 18 bases remaining between them. The CDR3 reads CSVRPSRGGEQYF. CDR3 nucleotide sequence: TGCAGCGTGAGGCCCAGTCGTGGAGGCGAGCAGTACTTC.

The chain combines TRBV7-2 with TRBJ2-7; perhaps TRBD1 as D (5 bases). CDR1 and CDR2 from the germline V gene are SGHTA and FQGNSA. The CDR3 consists of 14 residues. V shed 5 bases and J shed 1 base, with 12 bases lying between them. The CDR3 is CASSGQGLSYEQYF. In nucleotides, the CDR3 is TGTGCCAGCAGCGGCCAGGGTTTATCCTACGAGCAGTACTTC.

This clone was seen at least ten times. The chain combines TRBV4-3 with TRBJ2-7; D may be TRBD1 (6 bases). Trimming pared 1 base from V and 13 bases from J, leaving 17 bases between. The CDR3 is made up of 13 amino acids. Germline V lookup: CDR1 LGHNA, CDR2 YSLEER. The CDR3 DNA is TGCGCCAGCAGCCAAGTATCAGGGGAAGATCAATACTTC. It translates to CASSQVSGEDQYF.

The CDR3 loop is CAWAFGTGGNQPQHF. The CDR3 DNA sequence: TGTGCCTGGGCTTTCGGGACAGGGGGTAATCAGCCCCAGCATTTT. V and J are TRBV30 and TRBJ1-5; 11 nucleotides align to TRBD1. Germline CDR1 is GTSNPN and CDR2 is SVGIG (reference sequence). The CDR3 runs 15 residues. Trimming at V came to 5 bases and at J to 4 bases, leaving 7 bases not matched to a gene.